The rows below give T cell receptor beta chains drawn from one sample of a study of T cell responses to AZD1222 COVID-19 vaccine. Profiled with immunoSEQ multiplex PCR; TCRdb holds only in-frame clones, not every one. The sample lists 200,000 to 250,000 clones, 90% to 95% occurring once. The starting material was peripheral blood, obtained 28 days after the second dose of the MenACWY control vaccine. Receptors were obtained from an adult who received the MenACWY meningococcal vaccine as a control. Each CDR3 is given with its conserved first and last residue. The D gene is left open where the match is weak. Where a row states a size, it is once, few, many or the class of an expanded clone; other rows omit it.

clone_size,j_call,d_call,v_call,cdr3_length,cdr3_nt,cdr3_aa
once,TRBJ2-4,-,TRBV3-1/TRBV3-2,14,TGTGCCAGCAGCCAAGTGGACAGAGCGGACATTCAGTACTTC,CASSQVDRADIQYF
-,TRBJ1-1,-,TRBV2,12,TGTGCCAGCATCCGTATGGGCACTGAAGCTTTCTTT,CASIRMGTEAFF
-,TRBJ1-5,-,TRBV19,13,TGTGCCAGTAACGCTCGCAGGGATCAGCCCCAGCATTTT,CASNARRDQPQHF
-,TRBJ1-4,-,TRBV19,14,TGTGCCAGTAGCCCACAGGGATGGGGTGAAAAACTGTTTTTT,CASSPQGWGEKLFF
-,TRBJ1-2,TRBD1,TRBV4-2,13,TGTGCCAGCAGCCAAGACAGGGGGGGTGGCTACACCTTC,CASSQDRGGGYTF
once,TRBJ1-5,-,TRBV7-2,13,TGTGCCAGCAGCTTATCCTGGAATCAGCCCCAGCATTTT,CASSLSWNQPQHF
-,TRBJ2-5,-,TRBV2,14,TGTGCCAGCAAATTCGTTCGGGACCAAGAGACCCAGTACTTC,CASKFVRDQETQYF
-,TRBJ2-7,-,TRBV19,14,TGTGCCAGTCGCAGTGGGGAAAAAGGCTACGAGCAGTACTTC,CASRSGEKGYEQYF
-,TRBJ2-7,TRBD2,TRBV7-9,13,TGTGCCAGCAGCACCGGGACTAGTATCGAGCAGTACTTC,CASSTGTSIEQYF
-,TRBJ2-2,TRBD2,TRBV7-2,16,TGTGCCAGCAGCTTCGGACTAGCGGGGTACACCGGGGAGCTGTTTTTT,CASSFGLAGYTGELFF
-,TRBJ2-5,TRBD2,TRBV10-3,19,TGTGCCATCAGTGAACAACCAAGACTAGCGGGAGGAGCCCAAGAGACCCAGTACTTC,CAISEQPRLAGGAQETQYF
once,TRBJ1-2,-,TRBV30,14,TGTGCCTGGAGTGTCTCACAGGATGGCTATGGCTACACCTTC,CAWSVSQDGYGYTF
few,TRBJ1-1,-,TRBV11-2,14,TGTGCCAGCAGCTTTGATAGGGGGAACACTGAAGCTTTCTTT,CASSFDRGNTEAFF
few,TRBJ1-1,-,TRBV28,17,TGTGCCAGCAGTTTATTGGGTACAGGGAGAGGGAACACTGAAGCTTTCTTT,CASSLLGTGRGNTEAFF
-,TRBJ2-1,TRBD2,TRBV5-1,16,TGCGCCAGCAGCTTGCTGCCCGGGGGGATCTACAATGAGCAGTTCTTC,CASSLLPGGIYNEQFF
-,TRBJ2-1,TRBD2,TRBV7-3,15,TGTGCCAGCAGCTTAGGGACTAGCGGGATGAATGAGCAGTTCTTC,CASSLGTSGMNEQFF
-,TRBJ2-3,-,TRBV28,18,TGTGCCAGCAGTCTCCCGGGATCACCAACCCCTAGCACAGATACGCAGTATTTT,CASSLPGSPTPSTDTQYF
-,TRBJ2-3,-,TRBV3-1/TRBV3-2,16,TGTGCCAGCAGCCCCGGACAGACGGCGGGAACAGATACGCAGTATTTT,CASSPGQTAGTDTQYF
-,TRBJ2-2,-,TRBV28,14,TGTGCCAGCAGTTCCGGGCAATACACCGGGGAGCTGTTTTTT,CASSSGQYTGELFF
-,TRBJ2-7,TRBD1,TRBV4-3,15,TGCGCCAGCAGCCCCGGACAGGGGGCCGTCTACGAGCAGTACTTC,CASSPGQGAVYEQYF
-,TRBJ1-1,-,TRBV12-5,12,TGTGCTAGTGCCAACGGAAACACTGAAGCTTTCTTT,CASANGNTEAFF
-,TRBJ1-5,TRBD1,TRBV27,15,TGTGCCAGCAGTCAAGGACAGGGACCTGATCAGCCCCAGCATTTT,CASSQGQGPDQPQHF
-,TRBJ1-6,TRBD1,TRBV11-2,15,TGTGCCAGCAGCTTAGCCGGGACAGGGGACTCACCCCTCCACTTT,CASSLAGTGDSPLHF
-,TRBJ1-1,-,TRBV3-1/TRBV3-2,14,TGTGCCAGCAGCCCCACGGCAGGGAACACTGAAGCTTTCTTT,CASSPTAGNTEAFF
-,TRBJ1-1,TRBD1,TRBV28,15,TGTGCCAGCAGCAGGGGAAACAGGGGGGACACTGAAGCTTTCTTT,CASSRGNRGDTEAFF
-,TRBJ1-5,-,TRBV28,16,TGTGCCAGCAGTTCCACCAGGGGTAAACTGAATCAGCCCCAGCATTTT,CASSSTRGKLNQPQHF
-,TRBJ2-7,-,TRBV2,14,TGTGCCAGCAGTCGTACCGGGACGAACTACGAGCAGTACTTC,CASSRTGTNYEQYF
few,TRBJ1-4,-,TRBV7-8,15,TGTGCCAGCAGCGCTAACACCGCTCTTAATGAAAAACTGTTTTTT,CASSANTALNEKLFF
-,TRBJ1-6,-,TRBV28,16,TGTGCCAGCAGTTTAGAGGGCCCAGCGGGCAATTCACCCCTCCACTTT,CASSLEGPAGNSPLHF
-,TRBJ2-7,-,TRBV18,14,TGTGCCAGCTCACCCCAAGGACAGAACTACGAGCAGTACTTC,CASSPQGQNYEQYF
-,TRBJ1-1,-,TRBV18,13,TGTGCCAGCTCACCAGGGATGAACACTGAAGCTTTCTTT,CASSPGMNTEAFF
-,TRBJ1-2,TRBD1,TRBV19,14,TGTGCCAGTAGGGAACAGGGGGCTAACTATGGCTACACCTTC,CASREQGANYGYTF
-,TRBJ2-1,TRBD2,TRBV3-1/TRBV3-2,16,TGTGCCAGCAGCCTCGGGAGACTAGCGGGACTCAATGAGCAGTTCTTC,CASSLGRLAGLNEQFF
-,TRBJ2-1,-,TRBV5-4,14,TGTGCCAGCGCTCCCGGGACGGTTGACAATGAGCAGTTCTTC,CASAPGTVDNEQFF
-,TRBJ1-6,-,TRBV2,14,TGTGCCAGCAGGGGGCCTAACTATAATTCACCCCTCCACTTT,CASRGPNYNSPLHF
-,TRBJ2-2,-,TRBV6-5,13,TGTGCCAGCAGTTACGAGAATACCGGGGAGCTGTTTTTT,CASSYENTGELFF
-,TRBJ2-7,TRBD2,TRBV5-1,15,TGCGCCAGCAGCCGGGAGGGGGATCGTGTCTACGAGCAGTACTTC,CASSREGDRVYEQYF
-,TRBJ2-1,-,TRBV9,15,TGTGCCAGCAGCGTAGGCGGAGACGCGTACAATGAGCAGTTCTTC,CASSVGGDAYNEQFF
-,TRBJ1-3,TRBD1,TRBV28,16,TGTGCCAGCAGGCCGGGACAGCTTAACTCTGGAAACACCATATATTTT,CASRPGQLNSGNTIYF
-,TRBJ1-2,-,TRBV5-1,13,TGCGCCAGCAGCGATTTGGGACTTAATGGCTACACCTTC,CASSDLGLNGYTF
-,TRBJ2-3,-,TRBV27,14,TGTGCCAGCAGTTCCTCACTACCCACAGATACGCAGTATTTT,CASSSSLPTDTQYF
-,TRBJ1-2,-,TRBV28,13,TGTGCCAGCAGACCCGGGAAGAACTATGACTACACCTTC,CASRPGKNYDYTF
-,TRBJ2-7,-,TRBV5-6,14,TGTGCCAGCGAACGTGAGGGACCGAACTACGAGCAGTACTTC,CASEREGPNYEQYF
-,TRBJ2-1,-,TRBV2,10,TGTGCCAGCAGTGACAATGAGCAGTTCTTC,CASSDNEQFF
-,TRBJ2-7,-,TRBV27,13,TGTGCCAGCAGCCGGGACGGGACCTACGAGCAGTACTTC,CASSRDGTYEQYF
-,TRBJ2-3,TRBD2,TRBV27,13,TGTGCCAGCAGTCCCCCTACTAGCGCTACGCAGTATTTT,CASSPPTSATQYF
-,TRBJ1-5,-,TRBV27,15,TGTGCCAGCAGTACCCGGGGGGGCAGCAATCAGCCCCAGCATTTT,CASSTRGGSNQPQHF
-,TRBJ2-3,TRBD2,TRBV24-1,14,TGTGCCACCAGTTTCAGCGGGGACACAGATACGCAGTATTTT,CATSFSGDTDTQYF
-,TRBJ2-7,TRBD2,TRBV7-9,16,TGTGCCAGCAGTTATTCCGGGACTAGCGGGACCTACGAGCAGTACTTC,CASSYSGTSGTYEQYF
-,TRBJ1-6,-,TRBV2,16,TGTGCCAGCAGTGAACGGGACGTTAGAGATAATTCACCCCTCCACTTT,CASSERDVRDNSPLHF
-,TRBJ2-3,TRBD2,TRBV7-3,20,TGTGCCAGCAGCTTAAGGGGGCCCGACTTGCGGGGGGGCCAGGCAGATACGCAGTATTTT,CASSLRGPDLRGGQADTQYF
-,TRBJ2-7,-,TRBV27,14,TGTGCCAGCAGTCCTGGAGGGGATATACGAGGGCAGTACTTC,CASSPGGDIRGQYF
-,TRBJ2-3,-,TRBV3-1/TRBV3-2,15,TGTGCCAGCAGCTCTAATACGGGTAGCACAGATACGCAGTATTTT,CASSSNTGSTDTQYF
-,TRBJ2-1,TRBD2,TRBV6-6,17,TGTGCCAGCAGTCACCCAGGACTAGCGGGGGGCGTAAATGAGCAGTTCTTC,CASSHPGLAGGVNEQFF
-,TRBJ2-7,TRBD2,TRBV6-5,13,TGTGCCAGCAGGCGCCGGGGGGGCTACGAGCAGTACTTC,CASRRRGGYEQYF
-,TRBJ1-5,-,TRBV28,14,TGTGCCAGCAGTCGGCAGGGGCCGATTCAGCCCCAGCATTTT,CASSRQGPIQPQHF
-,TRBJ1-1,-,TRBV2,14,TGTGCCAGCAGTGAGGGACCCCCGGGATTCGAAGCTTTCTTT,CASSEGPPGFEAFF
-,TRBJ1-1,-,TRBV5-1,11,TGCGCCAGCAGCTTCGGACAGGAAGCTTTCTTT,CASSFGQEAFF
-,TRBJ1-5,TRBD1,TRBV28,12,TGTGCCAGCAGTATCCTCAGGGGGCCTTTCCATTTT,CASSILRGPFHF